The sequence of this TCR beta chain was determined in a study of PD-1 blockade in classical Hodgkin lymphoma. Germline V gene sequence: CDR1 MDHEN, CDR2 SYDVKM. The CDR3 has 13 residues. The J segment lost 2 bases and the V segment lost 10 bases, leaving 6 bases of the junction unmatched. Every patient had relapsed following autologous stem cell transplantation, and cohorts differed in brentuximab vedotin exposure. Repertoires were generated with immunoSEQ multiplex PCR, while TCRdb's copy carries only in-frame clones and drops some. The sample has 130,000 to 150,000 clones; nearly 80% are singletons.

Sequencing was performed on peripheral blood mononuclear cells (PBMCs), taken before the second cycle of nivolumab. This chain connects TRBV28 to TRBJ2-3; 7 positions match TRBD1. The sequence came from a human donor with classical Hodgkin lymphoma. Here the CDR3 reads CATGTAYTDTQYF. CDR3 coding DNA: TGTGCCACCGGGACAGCCTACACAGATACGCAGTATTTT.